This T cell receptor (beta chain) was retrieved from a study of radiation and T cells in renal cell carcinoma. CDR1 and CDR2 from the germline V gene are LGHNA and YSLEER. Trimming pared 0 bases from V and 5 bases from J, leaving 8 bases between. This CDR3 is built from 13 residues. This table comes from immunoSEQ multiplex PCR, and its TCRdb copy is limited to in-frame clones, with some not included. The sample includes about 140,000 clones, around four fifths seen only once; the top ten take approximately 20%. Described time point: baseline pretreatment blood. Described treatment: 15 Gy SBRT to primary tumor, nephrectomy 4 weeks later.

The chain uses TRBV4-3 and TRBJ2-7; the D is unclear. This sequence originates from a woman aged 45-65 years with renal cell carcinoma. The sequencing used blood, collected from a patient whose treatment included radiotherapy and nephrectomy. The CDR3 bases are TGCGCCAGCAGCCAAGATGAGTCGAACGAGCAGTACTTC. It codes for CASSQDESNEQYF.